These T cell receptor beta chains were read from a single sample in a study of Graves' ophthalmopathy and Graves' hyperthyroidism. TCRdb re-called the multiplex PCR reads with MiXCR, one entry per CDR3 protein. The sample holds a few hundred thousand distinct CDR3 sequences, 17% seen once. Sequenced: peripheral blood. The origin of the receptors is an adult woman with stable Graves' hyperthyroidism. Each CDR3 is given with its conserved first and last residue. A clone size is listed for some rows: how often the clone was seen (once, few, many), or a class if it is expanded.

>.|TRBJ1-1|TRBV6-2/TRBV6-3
CASSYRRGRRNTEAFF
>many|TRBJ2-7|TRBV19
CASSSTAGAVYEQYF
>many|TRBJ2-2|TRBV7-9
CASSQGTTGELFF
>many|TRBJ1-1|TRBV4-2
CASSQDIVRGREAFF
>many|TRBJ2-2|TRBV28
CASRFAGGLSTGELFF
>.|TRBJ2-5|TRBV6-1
CASRRAQGTQETQYF
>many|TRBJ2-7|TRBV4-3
CASSQAGSGGDEQYF
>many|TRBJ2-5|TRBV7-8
CASSLELAGQETQYF
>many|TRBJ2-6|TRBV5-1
CASSLGEAGANVLTF
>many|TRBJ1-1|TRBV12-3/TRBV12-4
CASSPGKGSTEAFF
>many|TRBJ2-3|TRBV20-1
CSARDVRTSGRAGSDTQYF
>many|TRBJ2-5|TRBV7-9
CASSFIQETQYF
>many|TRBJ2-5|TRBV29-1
CSVSSGETQYF
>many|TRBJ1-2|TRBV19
CASSIGTGDTNYGYTF
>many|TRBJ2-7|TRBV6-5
CASSPLAGVNEQYF
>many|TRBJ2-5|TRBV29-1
CSVVGGIYDQETQYF
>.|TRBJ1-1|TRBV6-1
CASSPNGVRMNTEAFF
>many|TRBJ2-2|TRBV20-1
CSARAPGLIGELFF
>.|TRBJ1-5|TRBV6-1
CASSTGTGMGQPQHF
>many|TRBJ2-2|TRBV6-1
CARKTLDRLTGELFF
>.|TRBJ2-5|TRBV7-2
CASSDRRETETQYF
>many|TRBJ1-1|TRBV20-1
CSARDRGQIGEAFF
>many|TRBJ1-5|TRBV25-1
CASSDGSSNQPQHF
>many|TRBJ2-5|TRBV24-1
CATSDLPRVGQDEETQYF
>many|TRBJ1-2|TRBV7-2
CASSSLETYYGYTF
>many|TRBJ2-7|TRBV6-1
CASSVDPYEQYF
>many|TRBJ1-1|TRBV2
CASREGTGAEAFF
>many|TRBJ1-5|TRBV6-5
CAAKRGGTGDRSNQPQHF
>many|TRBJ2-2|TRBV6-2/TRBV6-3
CASRTIGTFGELFF
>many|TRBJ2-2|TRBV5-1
CASNGHRNTGELFF
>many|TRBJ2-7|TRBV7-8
CASSKMGTGRGEQYF
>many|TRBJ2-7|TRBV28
CASRVGYEQYF
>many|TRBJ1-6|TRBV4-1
CASSQDGQPDSPLHF
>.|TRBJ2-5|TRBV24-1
CATSDARLARETQYF
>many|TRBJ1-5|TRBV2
CASSDPGGQPQHF
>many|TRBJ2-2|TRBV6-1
CASSVTNTGELFF
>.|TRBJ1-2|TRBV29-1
CSVEGTGDIYGYTF
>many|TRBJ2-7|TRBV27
CASSPGLAGGREQYF
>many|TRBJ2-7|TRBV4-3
CASSPSGLAGSYEQYF
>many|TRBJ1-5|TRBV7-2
CASSLAQGGSQPQHF
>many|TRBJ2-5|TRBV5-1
CASSSTSDVVGTQYF
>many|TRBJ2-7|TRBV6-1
CASRDGAAGEQYF
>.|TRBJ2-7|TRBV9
CASSVGSGGLAYEQYF
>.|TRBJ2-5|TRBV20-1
CSARYLRTGITETQYF
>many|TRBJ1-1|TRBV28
CASSYQGWRTEAFF
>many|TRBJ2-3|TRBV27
CASSLVGTDTQYF
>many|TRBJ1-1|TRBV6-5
CASRADGVDTEAFF
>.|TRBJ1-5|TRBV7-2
CASSNQGSPQPQHF
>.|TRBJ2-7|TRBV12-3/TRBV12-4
CASDLGGLAASYEQYF
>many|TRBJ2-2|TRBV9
CASTNTGELFF
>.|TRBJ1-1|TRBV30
CAWSTGRGSEAFF
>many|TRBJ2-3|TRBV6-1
CASSGGSSDTQYF
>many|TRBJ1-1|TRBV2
CASSVGGRTEAFF
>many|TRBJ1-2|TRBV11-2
CASSPDTGVPYYTF
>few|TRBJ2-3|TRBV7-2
CASSLSREDRGLSTDTQYF
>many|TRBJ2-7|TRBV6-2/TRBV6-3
CASETPGLTYEQYF
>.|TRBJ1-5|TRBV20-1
CSASSSGNSRQPQHF